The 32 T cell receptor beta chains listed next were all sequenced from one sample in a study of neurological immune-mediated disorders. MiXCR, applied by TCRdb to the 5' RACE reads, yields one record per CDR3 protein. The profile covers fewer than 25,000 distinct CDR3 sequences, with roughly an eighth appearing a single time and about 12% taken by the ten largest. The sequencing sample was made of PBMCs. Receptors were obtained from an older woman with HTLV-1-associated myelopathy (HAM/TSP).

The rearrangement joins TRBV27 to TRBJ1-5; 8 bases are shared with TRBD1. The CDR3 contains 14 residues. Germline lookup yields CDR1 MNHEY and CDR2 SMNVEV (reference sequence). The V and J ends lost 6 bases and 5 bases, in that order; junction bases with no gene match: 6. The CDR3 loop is CASSPGTGYQPQHF. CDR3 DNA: TGTGCCAGCAGCCCCGGGACAGGATATCAGCCCCAGCATTTT.

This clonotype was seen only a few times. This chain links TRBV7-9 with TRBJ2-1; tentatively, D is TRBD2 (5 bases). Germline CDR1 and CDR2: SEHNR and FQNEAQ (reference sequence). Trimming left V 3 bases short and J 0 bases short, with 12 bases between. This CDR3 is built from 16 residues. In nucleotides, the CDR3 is TGTGCCAGCAGCTTTGCCCCGGGGAGCTCCTACAATGAGCAGTTCTTC. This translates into CASSFAPGSSYNEQFF.

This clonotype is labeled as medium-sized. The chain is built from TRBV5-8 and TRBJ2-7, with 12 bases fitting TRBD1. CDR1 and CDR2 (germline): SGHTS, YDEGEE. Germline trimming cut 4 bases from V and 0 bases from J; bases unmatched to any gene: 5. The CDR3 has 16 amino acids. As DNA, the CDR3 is TGTGCCAGCAGCCTGGGACAGGGGGCTTTCTCCTACGAGCAGTACTTC. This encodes CASSLGQGAFSYEQYF.

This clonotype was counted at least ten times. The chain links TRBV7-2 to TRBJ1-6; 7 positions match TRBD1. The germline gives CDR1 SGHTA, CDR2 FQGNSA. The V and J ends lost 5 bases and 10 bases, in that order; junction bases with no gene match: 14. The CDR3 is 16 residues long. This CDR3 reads CASSLHTGDSLSPLHF. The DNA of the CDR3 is TGTGCCAGCAGCCTCCATACAGGGGATTCCCTATCACCCCTCCACTTT.

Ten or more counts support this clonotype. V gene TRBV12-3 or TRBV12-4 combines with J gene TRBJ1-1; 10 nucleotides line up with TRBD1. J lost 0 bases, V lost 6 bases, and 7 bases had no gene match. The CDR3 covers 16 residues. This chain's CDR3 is CASSPDRGTMNTEAFF. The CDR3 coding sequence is TGTGCCAGCAGCCCGGACAGGGGGACTATGAACACTGAAGCTTTCTTT.

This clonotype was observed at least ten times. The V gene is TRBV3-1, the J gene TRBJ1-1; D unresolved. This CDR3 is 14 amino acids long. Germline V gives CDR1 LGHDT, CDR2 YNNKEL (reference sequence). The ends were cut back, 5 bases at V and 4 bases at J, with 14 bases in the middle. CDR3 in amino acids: CASSFTPGGTEAFF. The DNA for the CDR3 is TGTGCCAGCAGCTTTACCCCGGGAGGCACTGAAGCTTTCTTT.

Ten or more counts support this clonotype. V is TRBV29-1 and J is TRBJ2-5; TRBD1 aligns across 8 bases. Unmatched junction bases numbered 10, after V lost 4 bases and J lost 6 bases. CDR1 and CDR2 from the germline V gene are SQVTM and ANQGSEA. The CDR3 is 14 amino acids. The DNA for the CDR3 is TGCAGCGTTGTCCCAGGGGGCGCCTCAAAGACCCAGTACTTC. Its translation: CSVVPGGASKTQYF.

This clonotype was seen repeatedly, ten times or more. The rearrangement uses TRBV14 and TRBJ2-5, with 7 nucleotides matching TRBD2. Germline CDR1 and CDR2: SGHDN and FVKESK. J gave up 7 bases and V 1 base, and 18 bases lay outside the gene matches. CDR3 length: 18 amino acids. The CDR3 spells CASSQVGPSSGVPGTQYF. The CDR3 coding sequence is TGTGCCAGCAGCCAAGTAGGCCCTTCTAGCGGTGTTCCGGGGACCCAGTACTTC.

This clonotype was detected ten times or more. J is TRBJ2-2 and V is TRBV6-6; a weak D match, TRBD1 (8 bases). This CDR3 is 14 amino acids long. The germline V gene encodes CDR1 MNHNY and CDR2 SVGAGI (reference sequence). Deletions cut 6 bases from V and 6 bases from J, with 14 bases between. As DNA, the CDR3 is TGTGCCAGCAGGGACAGGGAGGGGTCCGGGGAGCTGTTTTTT. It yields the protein CASRDREGSGELFF.

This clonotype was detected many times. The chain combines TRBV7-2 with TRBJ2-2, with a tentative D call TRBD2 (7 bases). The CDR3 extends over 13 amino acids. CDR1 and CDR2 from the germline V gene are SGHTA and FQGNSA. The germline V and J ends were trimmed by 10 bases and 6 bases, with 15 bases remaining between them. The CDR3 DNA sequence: TGTGCCAACGGGGGGCCCGTCCCCGGGGAGCTGTTTTTT. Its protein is CANGGPVPGELFF.

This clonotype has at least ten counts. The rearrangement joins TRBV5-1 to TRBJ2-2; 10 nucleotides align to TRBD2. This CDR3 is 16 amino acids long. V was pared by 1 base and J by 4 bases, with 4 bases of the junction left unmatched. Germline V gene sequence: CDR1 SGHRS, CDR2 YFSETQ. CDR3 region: CASSLSPSGSTGELFF. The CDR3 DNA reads TGCGCCAGCAGCTTGTCGCCTAGCGGGAGCACCGGGGAGCTGTTTTTT.

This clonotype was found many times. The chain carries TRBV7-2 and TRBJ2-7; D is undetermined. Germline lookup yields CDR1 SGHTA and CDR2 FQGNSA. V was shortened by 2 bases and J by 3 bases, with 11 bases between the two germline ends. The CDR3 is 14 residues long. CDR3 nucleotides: TGTGCCAGCAGCTTACGGTTCTCTAACTACGAGCAGTACTTC. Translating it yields CASSLRFSNYEQYF.

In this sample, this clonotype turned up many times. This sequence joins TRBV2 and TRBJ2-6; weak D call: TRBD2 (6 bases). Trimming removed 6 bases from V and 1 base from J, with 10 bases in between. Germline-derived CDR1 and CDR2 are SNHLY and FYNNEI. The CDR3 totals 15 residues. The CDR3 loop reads CASRPGTSGANVLTF. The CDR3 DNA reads TGTGCCAGCAGGCCCGGGACTTCTGGGGCCAACGTCCTGACTTTC.

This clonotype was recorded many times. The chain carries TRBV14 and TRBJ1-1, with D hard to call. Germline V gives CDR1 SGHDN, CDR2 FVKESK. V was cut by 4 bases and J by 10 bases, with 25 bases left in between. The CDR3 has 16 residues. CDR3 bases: TGTGCCAGCAGCCCGGCCCCGGGAGAATACAGCAACGGAGCTTTCTTT. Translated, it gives CASSPAPGEYSNGAFF.

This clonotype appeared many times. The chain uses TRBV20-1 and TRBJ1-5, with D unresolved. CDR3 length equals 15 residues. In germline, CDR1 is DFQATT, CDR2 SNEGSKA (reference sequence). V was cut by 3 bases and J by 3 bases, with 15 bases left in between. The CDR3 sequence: CSASKGMGVNQPQHF. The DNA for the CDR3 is TGCAGTGCTAGTAAAGGTATGGGAGTCAATCAGCCCCAGCATTTT.

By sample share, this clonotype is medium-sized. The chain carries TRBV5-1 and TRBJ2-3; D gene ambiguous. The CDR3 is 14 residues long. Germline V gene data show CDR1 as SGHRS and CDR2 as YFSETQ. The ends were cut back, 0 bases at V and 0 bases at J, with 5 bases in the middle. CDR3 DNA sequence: TGCGCCAGCAGCTTGGAGGACAGCACAGATACGCAGTATTTT. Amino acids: CASSLEDSTDTQYF.

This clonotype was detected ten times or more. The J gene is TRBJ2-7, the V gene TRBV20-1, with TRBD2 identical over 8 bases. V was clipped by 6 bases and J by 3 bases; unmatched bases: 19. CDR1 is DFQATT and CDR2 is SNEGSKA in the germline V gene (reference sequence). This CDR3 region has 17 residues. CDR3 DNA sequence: TGCAGTGCGGGGCCAGCGGGAGAAGTGAGACTGGGCTACGAGCAGTACTTC. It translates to CSAGPAGEVRLGYEQYF.

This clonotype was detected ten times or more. The CDR3 DNA sequence: TGCGCCAGCAGCCAAGATGGATTTGGGGGGGCGGGACGCTACACCTTC. Encoded protein: CASSQDGFGGAGRYTF. The rearrangement joins TRBV4-3 to TRBJ1-2; maybe TRBD1 (6 bases). V lost 0 bases and J 9 bases, leaving 20 bases between the germline ends. This CDR3 is 16 amino acids long. CDR1 and CDR2 from the germline V gene are LGHNA and YSLEER.

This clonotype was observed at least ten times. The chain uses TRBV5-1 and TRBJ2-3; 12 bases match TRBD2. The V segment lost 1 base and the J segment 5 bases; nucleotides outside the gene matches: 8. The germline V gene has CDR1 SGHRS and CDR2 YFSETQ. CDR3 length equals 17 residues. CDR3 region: CASSLSLAGGSVDTQYF. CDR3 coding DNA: TGCGCCAGCAGCTTGAGTCTAGCGGGAGGGTCCGTAGATACGCAGTATTTT.

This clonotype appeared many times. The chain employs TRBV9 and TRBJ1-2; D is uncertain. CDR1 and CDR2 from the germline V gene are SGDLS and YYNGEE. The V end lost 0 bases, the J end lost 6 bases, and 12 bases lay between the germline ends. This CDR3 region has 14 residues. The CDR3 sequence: CASSVVGPKDGYTF. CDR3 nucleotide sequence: TGTGCCAGCAGCGTAGTAGGCCCCAAAGATGGCTACACCTTC.

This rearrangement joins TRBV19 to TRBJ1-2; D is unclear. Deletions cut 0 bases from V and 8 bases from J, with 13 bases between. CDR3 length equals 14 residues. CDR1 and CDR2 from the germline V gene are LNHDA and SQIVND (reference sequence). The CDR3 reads CASSIDLGYRGYTF. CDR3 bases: TGTGCCAGTAGTATAGATCTTGGGTATAGAGGCTACACCTTC. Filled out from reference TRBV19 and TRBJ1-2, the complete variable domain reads DGGITQSPKYLFRKEGQNVTLSCEQNLNHDAMYWYRQDPGQGLRLIYYSQIVNDFQKGDIAEGYSVSREKKESFPLTVTSAQKNPTAFYLCASSIDLGYRGYTFGSGTRLTVV.

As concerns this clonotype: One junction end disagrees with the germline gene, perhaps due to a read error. CDR3 nucleotide sequence: TGTGCCAGCAGATCGTGGGGCAGAACAGCCTCGAACACCGGTGAGCTGTTTTTT. Its protein product is CASRSWGRTASNTGELFF. The chain couples TRBV7-9 to TRBJ2-2; the D gene is possibly TRBD1 (5 bases). From germline, CDR1 is SEHNR and CDR2 FQNEAQ (reference sequence). CDR3 length equals 18 residues.

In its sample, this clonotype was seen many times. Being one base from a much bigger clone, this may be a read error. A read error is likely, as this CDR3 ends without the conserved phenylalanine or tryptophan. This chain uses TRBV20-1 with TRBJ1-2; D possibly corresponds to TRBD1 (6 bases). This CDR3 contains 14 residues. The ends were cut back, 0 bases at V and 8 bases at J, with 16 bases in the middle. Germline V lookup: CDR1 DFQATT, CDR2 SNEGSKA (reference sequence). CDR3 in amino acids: CSAREPGVKYGYTL. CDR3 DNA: TGCAGTGCTAGAGAGCCAGGGGTTAAGTACGGCTACACCCTC.

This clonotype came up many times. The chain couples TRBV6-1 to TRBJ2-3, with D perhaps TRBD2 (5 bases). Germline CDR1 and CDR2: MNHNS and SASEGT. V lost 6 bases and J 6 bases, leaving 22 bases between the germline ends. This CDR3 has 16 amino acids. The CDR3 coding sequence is TGTGCCAGCAGGCTGTTGGGTGGAGTCGGGGTGGATACGCAGTATTTT. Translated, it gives CASRLLGGVGVDTQYF.

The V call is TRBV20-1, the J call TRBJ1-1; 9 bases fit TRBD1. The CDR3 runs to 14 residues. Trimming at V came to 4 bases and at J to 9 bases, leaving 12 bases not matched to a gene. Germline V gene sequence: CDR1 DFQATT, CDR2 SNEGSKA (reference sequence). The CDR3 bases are TGCAGTGCTACACGACAGGGGGTGGAAACTAAAGCTTTCTTT. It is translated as CSATRQGVETKAFF.

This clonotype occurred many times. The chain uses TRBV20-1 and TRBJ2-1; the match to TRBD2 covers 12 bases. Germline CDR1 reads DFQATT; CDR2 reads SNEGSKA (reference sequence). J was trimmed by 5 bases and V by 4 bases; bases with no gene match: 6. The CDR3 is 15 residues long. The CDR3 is CSAISSGRAHNEQFF. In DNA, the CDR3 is TGCAGTGCTATTTCTAGCGGGAGGGCCCACAATGAGCAGTTCTTC.

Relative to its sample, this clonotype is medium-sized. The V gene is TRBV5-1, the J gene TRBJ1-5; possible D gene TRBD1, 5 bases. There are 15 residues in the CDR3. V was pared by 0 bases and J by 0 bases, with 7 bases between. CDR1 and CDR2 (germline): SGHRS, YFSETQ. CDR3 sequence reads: CASSLGGDSNQPQHF. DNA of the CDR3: TGCGCCAGCAGCTTGGGGGGGGATAGCAATCAGCCCCAGCATTTT. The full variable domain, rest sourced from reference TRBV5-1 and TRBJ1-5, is KAGVTQTPRYLIKTRGQQVTLSCSPISGHRSVSWYQQTPGQGLQFLFEYFSETQRNKGNFPGRFSGRQFSNSRSEMNVSTLELGDSALYLCASSLGGDSNQPQHFGDGTRLSIL.

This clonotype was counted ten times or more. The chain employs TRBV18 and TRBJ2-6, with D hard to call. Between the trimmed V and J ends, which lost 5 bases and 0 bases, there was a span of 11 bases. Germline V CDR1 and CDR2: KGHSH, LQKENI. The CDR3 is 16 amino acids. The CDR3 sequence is CASSARLSSGANVLTF. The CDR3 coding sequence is TGTGCCAGCTCAGCCAGGCTGAGCTCTGGGGCCAACGTCCTGACTTTC. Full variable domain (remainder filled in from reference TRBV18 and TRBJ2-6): NAGVMQNPRHLVRRRGQEARLRCSPMKGHSHVYWYRQLPEEGLKFMVYLQKENIIDESGMPKERFSAEFPKEGPSILRIQQVVRGDSAAYFCASSARLSSGANVLTFGAGSRLTVL.

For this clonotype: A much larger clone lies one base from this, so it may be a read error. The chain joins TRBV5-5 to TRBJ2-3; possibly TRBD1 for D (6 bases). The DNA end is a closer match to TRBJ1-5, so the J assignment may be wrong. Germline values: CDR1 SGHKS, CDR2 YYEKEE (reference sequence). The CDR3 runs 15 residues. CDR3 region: CASGSLGGVTDTQHF. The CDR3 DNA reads TGTGCCAGCGGTTCCCTGGGGGGCGTCACAGATACGCAGCATTTT.

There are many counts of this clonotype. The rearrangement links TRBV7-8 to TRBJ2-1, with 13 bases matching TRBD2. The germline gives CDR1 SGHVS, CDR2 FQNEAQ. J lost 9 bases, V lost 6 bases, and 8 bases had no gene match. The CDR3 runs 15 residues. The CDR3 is CASSSTSGRFGEQFF. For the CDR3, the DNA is TGTGCCAGCAGTTCGACTAGCGGGAGGTTCGGTGAGCAGTTCTTC.

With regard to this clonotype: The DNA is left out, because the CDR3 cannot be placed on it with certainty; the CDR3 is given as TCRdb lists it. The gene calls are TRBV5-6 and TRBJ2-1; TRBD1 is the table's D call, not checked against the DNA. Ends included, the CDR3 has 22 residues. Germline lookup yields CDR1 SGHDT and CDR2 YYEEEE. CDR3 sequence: CASSFYICSASRAGGSYNEQFF.

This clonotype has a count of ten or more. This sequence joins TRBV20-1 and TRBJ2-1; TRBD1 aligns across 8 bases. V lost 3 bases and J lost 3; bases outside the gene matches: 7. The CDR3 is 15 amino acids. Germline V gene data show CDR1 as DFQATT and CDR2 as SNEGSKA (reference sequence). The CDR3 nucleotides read TGCAGTGCTAGCCAGGGGGCGGTATACTACAATGAGCAGTTCTTC. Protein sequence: CSASQGAVYYNEQFF.